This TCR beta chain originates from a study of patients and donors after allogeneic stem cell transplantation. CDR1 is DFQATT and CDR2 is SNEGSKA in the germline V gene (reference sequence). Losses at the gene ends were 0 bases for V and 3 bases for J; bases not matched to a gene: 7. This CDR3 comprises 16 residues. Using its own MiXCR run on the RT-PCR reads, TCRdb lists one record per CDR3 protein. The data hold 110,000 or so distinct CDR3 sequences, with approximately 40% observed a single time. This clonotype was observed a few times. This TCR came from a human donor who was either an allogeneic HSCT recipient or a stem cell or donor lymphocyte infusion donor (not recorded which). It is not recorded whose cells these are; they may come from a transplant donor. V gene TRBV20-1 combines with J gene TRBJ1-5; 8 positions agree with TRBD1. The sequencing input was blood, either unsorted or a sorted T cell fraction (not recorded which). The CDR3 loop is CSARDRRQGANQPQHF. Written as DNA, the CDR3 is TGCAGTGCTAGAGATCGGAGGCAGGGGGCCAATCAGCCCCAGCATTTT.